What follows is one T cell receptor beta chain and its context. Its target is not known. Likely a read error: the CDR3 ends without its conserved phenylalanine or tryptophan. It is unclear where the CDR3 begins or ends on the DNA, so no DNA is shown, and the CDR3 is as TCRdb lists it. The template for TCR beta VDJ and CDR3 sequence profiling was genomic DNA. TCRdb re-derived calls from the reads in MiXCR, one entry per CDR3 protein. The sample contains about 420,000 distinct CDR3 sequences, just under 70% of which appear only once. The data were obtained in a study of CD8+CD57+ T cells in acquired aplastic anemia. Study-level information: Among healthy donors, CD4+ cells averaged about 11 million reads.

In germline, CDR1 is SEHNR, CDR2 FQNEAQ (reference sequence). The CDR3 spans 13 residues, counting both ends. Study-level findings and limits: Patients were compared with controls for CD8+ Simpson's diversity, and no significant difference emerged. Patients and controls shared 25 to 35 CD8+ CDR3 sequences, highly expressed in patients.

The TCR was taken from a human donor in good health, serving as a control. The rearrangement links TRBV7-9 to TRBJ2-6; the D call TRBD2 from the table was never checked on the DNA. Source material: sorted CD4+, CD8+, or CD8+CD57+ T cells (not recorded which) from PBMCs. CDR3 region: CASSWCEEETPYI.